These 27 T cell receptor beta chains were sequenced from one sample in a study of blood T cell repertoires in COVID-19 (dated by TCRdb to about 2020). The library was generated by the immunoSEQ multiplex PCR assay. As stored in TCRdb, this immuneACCESS dataset retains in-frame rearrangements with V and J assigned. A fraction of the clones does not appear; measured against another copy, unresolved V genes explain less than half of the discrepancy, and the remainder lacks a known reason. The table for this sample lists more than 250,000 clones; approximately 88% of them were counted only once. 1% to 1.5% of the sample comes from the top ten. The specimen sequenced was PBMCs or T cells enriched from blood (not recorded which). Receptor source: a woman in her 40s with acute COVID-19.

The rearrangement links TRBV19 to TRBJ2-7; tentative D call: TRBD2 (5 bases). Trimming removed 3 bases from V and 4 bases from J, with 10 bases in between. The CDR3 has 13 residues. Germline CDR1 LNHDA, CDR2 SQIVND (reference sequence). Written as DNA, the CDR3 is TGTGCCAGTAGTATTGACTATTCGTACGAGCAGTACTTC. Its protein product is CASSIDYSYEQYF.

The chain carries TRBV10-3 and TRBJ2-2, with a tentative D call TRBD2 (6 bases). The length of the CDR3 is 14 residues. With 7 bases removed from V and 4 bases from J, the gap between germline ends came to 13 bases. Germline assignment: CDR1 ENHRY and CDR2 SYGVKD. The CDR3 sequence is CAIKAAGPTGELFF. CDR3 sequence (DNA): TGTGCCATCAAAGCCGCGGGACCCACCGGGGAGCTGTTTTTT.

On this clone: At the DNA level, this CDR3 is encoded by other sequences in the same sample as well. The rearrangement uses TRBV5-1 and TRBJ2-5, with 11 bases lining up with TRBD1. V lost 4 bases, J lost 5 bases, and 4 bases stayed unmatched. The CDR3 runs to 14 residues. Germline-derived CDR1 and CDR2 are SGHRS and YFSETQ. CDR3 protein: CASSPGQGGETQYF. The CDR3, as DNA: TGCGCCAGCAGCCCGGGACAGGGGGGCGAGACCCAGTACTTC.

V is TRBV30 and J is TRBJ2-1; unclear D gene. The CDR3 is made up of 13 amino acids. Germline V gene sequence: CDR1 GTSNPN, CDR2 SVGIG (reference sequence). The V gene lost 0 bases and the J gene lost 9 bases, with 12 bases spanning the gap. In DNA, the CDR3 is TGTGCCTGGAGTGTACTTGCATCCGGTGAGCAGTTCTTC. Residues: CAWSVLASGEQFF.

The V call is TRBV18, the J call TRBJ1-1; D gene ambiguous. V was clipped by 3 bases and J by 2 bases, with 10 bases between them. This CDR3 is 14 amino acids long. CDR1 is KGHSH and CDR2 is LQKENI in the germline V gene. CDR3 in DNA: TGTGCCAGCTCACCGTCCCCGGGAAACACTGAAGCTTTCTTT. Its protein product is CASSPSPGNTEAFF.

The chain combines TRBV3-1 (or the pseudogene TRBV3-2) with TRBJ1-2, with 7 bases lining up with TRBD1. The V gene's germline CDR1 is LGHDT and CDR2 YNNKEL (reference sequence). CDR3 length equals 15 residues. J was trimmed by 4 bases and V by 2 bases; bases with no gene match: 7. The DNA of the CDR3 is TGTGCCAGCAGCCAAATAACGGACAGGAGCTATGGCTACACCTTC. Protein sequence: CASSQITDRSYGYTF.

This sequence joins TRBV18 and TRBJ2-7; tentative D call: TRBD1 (5 bases). V gave up 2 bases and J gave up 1 base, with 12 bases separating them. Germline values: CDR1 KGHSH, CDR2 LQKENI. The length of the CDR3 is 15 residues. CDR3 region: CASSPNQGVSYEQYF. CDR3 bases: TGTGCCAGCTCACCAAATCAAGGGGTTTCCTACGAGCAGTACTTC.

This chain uses TRBV7-2 with TRBJ1-3; no firm D call. Germline V gene data show CDR1 as SGHTA and CDR2 as FQGNSA. V dropped 4 bases and J dropped 0 bases, with 4 bases sitting between them. CDR3 size: 13 residues. The CDR3 nucleotides are TGTGCCAGCAGCTACAACTCTGGAAACACCATATATTTT. The encoded protein is CASSYNSGNTIYF.

The chain employs TRBV27 and TRBJ1-5, with 10 positions matching TRBD1. Germline V gene sequence: CDR1 MNHEY, CDR2 SMNVEV (reference sequence). The junction had 1 base not matched to a gene; V was cut back by 6 bases and J by 5 bases. This CDR3 has 13 amino acids. The CDR3 sequence is CASRGTGDQPQHF. The DNA for the CDR3 is TGTGCCAGCAGGGGGACAGGGGATCAGCCCCAGCATTTT.

The rearrangement uses TRBV6-5 and TRBJ2-7, with D uncertain. The germline CDR1 and CDR2 sequences are MNHEY and SVGAGI. V lost 0 bases to trimming and J lost 2 bases, with 8 bases between them. The CDR3 runs to 14 residues. The CDR3 DNA follows: TGTGCCAGCAGTTACTCGGCCCTTCCCTACGAGCAGTACTTC. It encodes CASSYSALPYEQYF.

This chain connects TRBV28 to TRBJ1-5; weak D call: TRBD1 (5 bases). The CDR3 has 17 residues. From germline, CDR1 is MDHEN and CDR2 SYDVKM. V was shortened by 2 bases and J by 6 bases, with 20 bases between the two germline ends. The CDR3 nucleotides are TGTGCCAGCAGTTTAAAAAGGTCGGGGCCCGGGGGTCAGCCCCAGCATTTT. It is translated as CASSLKRSGPGGQPQHF.

The chain recombines TRBV6-2 or TRBV6-3 with TRBJ2-5, with 9 bases that match TRBD2. V lost 2 bases and J lost 1; bases outside the gene matches: 11. The length of the CDR3 is 18 residues. Germline CDR1 is MNHEY and CDR2 is SVGEGT. The DNA of the CDR3 is TGTGCCAGCAGTTACGACTTAAATCTAGCGGGATCCCAAGAGACCCAGTACTTC. This gives the protein CASSYDLNLAGSQETQYF.

The chain links TRBV6-1 to TRBJ2-7; 7 nucleotides agree with TRBD1. The length of the CDR3 is 16 residues. Trimming cost V 0 bases and J 0 bases; bases outside gene matches: 5. Germline V CDR1 and CDR2: MNHNS, SASEGT. The CDR3, as DNA: TGTGCCAGCAGTGAAGCGACAGGGTCGTACTCCTACGAGCAGTACGTC. As protein: CASSEATGSYSYEQYV.

The chain couples TRBV6-5 to TRBJ2-3; TRBD2 is a possible D gene (6 bases). Germline V gene lookup returns CDR1 MNHEY and CDR2 SVGAGI. This CDR3 is built from 16 residues. Between the trimmed V and J ends, which lost 2 bases and 0 bases, there was a span of 12 bases. CDR3: CASSYGVGTSTDTQYF. In nucleotides, the CDR3 is TGTGCCAGCAGTTACGGTGTCGGGACTAGCACAGATACGCAGTATTTT.

This chain links TRBV24-1 with TRBJ1-1; a weak D match, TRBD1 (6 bases). CDR3 size: 14 residues. Trimming shortened V by 2 bases and J by 1 base, and 7 bases separated the two germline ends. CDR1 is KGHDR and CDR2 is SFDVKD in the germline V gene. Here the CDR3 reads CATSDSGENTEAFF. The CDR3 DNA reads TGTGCCACCAGTGATTCAGGGGAGAACACTGAAGCTTTCTTT.

The chain recombines TRBV7-2 with TRBJ1-6; 11 bases match TRBD1. The CDR3 length is 19 residues. J gave up 8 bases and V 2 bases, and 14 bases lay outside the gene matches. Germline loops: CDR1 SGHTA, CDR2 FQGNSA. The CDR3 loop reads CASSLYLGIGTGGDSPLHF. Here the CDR3 DNA reads TGTGCCAGCAGCTTATATTTGGGTATCGGGACAGGGGGTGATTCACCCCTCCACTTT.

The chain links TRBV4-3 to TRBJ1-4; 7 nucleotides match TRBD1. The CDR3 has 17 residues. Germline values: CDR1 LGHNA, CDR2 YSLEER. Trimming took 0 bases from V and 0 from J; bases not matched to a gene: 4. CDR3 residues: CASSQDAGGTTNEKLFF. DNA of the CDR3: TGCGCCAGCAGCCAAGATGCAGGGGGTACAACTAATGAAAAACTGTTTTTT.

The genes are TRBV6-5 and TRBJ2-2; 7 bases are a match to TRBD1. Trimming took 8 bases from V and 4 from J; bases not matched to a gene: 1. Germline CDR1 MNHEY, CDR2 SVGAGI. CDR3 size: 12 residues. As DNA, the CDR3 is TGTGCCAGCCGACAGGGCACCGGGGAGCTGTTTTTT. It encodes CASRQGTGELFF.

This clone was detected only a few times. The chain is built from TRBV9 and TRBJ2-5, with 11 bases lining up with TRBD2. J lost 5 bases, V lost 4 bases, and 13 bases had no gene match. CDR1 and CDR2 from the germline V gene are SGDLS and YYNGEE. The CDR3 has 17 residues. CDR3 sequence reads: CASSPRASGRKEETQYF. CDR3 DNA: TGTGCCAGCAGCCCGCGGGCTAGCGGGAGGAAGGAGGAGACCCAGTACTTC.

The genes are TRBV11-2 and TRBJ1-2; D remains ambiguous. Germline values: CDR1 SGHAT, CDR2 FQNNGV. V was cut by 2 bases and J by 4 bases, with 5 bases left in between. CDR3 size: 12 residues. CDR3 DNA sequence: TGTGCCAGCAGCTTAAATAGCTATGGCTACACCTTC. Its translation: CASSLNSYGYTF.

This rearrangement joins TRBV10-3 to TRBJ1-4; D gene uncertain. Germline V lookup: CDR1 ENHRY, CDR2 SYGVKD. V was shortened by 3 bases and J by 4 bases, with 18 bases between the two germline ends. This CDR3 has 17 residues. The CDR3 reads CAISDTTSGSYNEKLFF. The DNA of the CDR3 is TGTGCCATCAGTGATACCACCTCCGGGTCCTATAATGAAAAACTGTTTTTT.

The chain links TRBV10-1 to TRBJ2-1, with TRBD2 matching over 10 bases. V was pared by 3 bases and J by 7 bases, with 21 bases of the junction left unmatched. The CDR3 spans 20 residues. Germline V CDR1 and CDR2: WNHNN, SYGVQD (reference sequence). The CDR3, as DNA: TGCGCCAGCAGTGACAATTTGCGTGGGGCTAGCGGGAGAGGATTAAATGAGCAGTTCTTC. Its translation: CASSDNLRGASGRGLNEQFF.

The chain uses TRBV7-9 and TRBJ1-4; D call uncertain. Germline lookup yields CDR1 SEHNR and CDR2 FQNEAQ (reference sequence). This CDR3 region has 15 residues. V lost 1 base to trimming and J lost 0 bases, with 6 bases between them. The CDR3 sequence is CASSLGEATNEKLFF. The CDR3 DNA sequence: TGTGCCAGCAGCTTAGGGGAGGCAACTAATGAAAAACTGTTTTTT.

This clone has just a few counts. This chain connects TRBV7-2 to TRBJ1-4; no reliable D call. There are 15 residues in the CDR3. The germline CDR1 and CDR2 sequences are SGHTA and FQGNSA. V lost 5 bases and J 8 bases, leaving 18 bases between the germline ends. DNA for the CDR3: TGTGCCAGCAGCCCGGGTCTAACCGGGGTCGAAAAACTGTTTTTT. It translates to CASSPGLTGVEKLFF.

This clone was detected once. The V call is TRBV6-5, the J call TRBJ1-6; D ambiguous. V was clipped by 7 bases and J by 3 bases, with 7 bases between them. This CDR3 contains 13 residues. CDR1 MNHEY and CDR2 SVGAGI come from the germline V gene. The CDR3 DNA reads as TGTGCCAGCAAGGAGGGCTATAATTCACCCCTCCACTTT. Translated, it gives CASKEGYNSPLHF.

This clone was detected once. The rearrangement uses TRBV6-2 or TRBV6-3 and TRBJ1-1; TRBD1 might be the D (5 bases). The CDR3 extends over 13 amino acids. CDR1 is MNHEY, CDR2 SVGEGT, per germline. The ends were cut back, 5 bases at V and 9 bases at J, with 16 bases in the middle. The CDR3 bases are TGTGCCAGCAGTGACCAGGGCAGCATAAAAGCTTTCTTT. It encodes CASSDQGSIKAFF.

This rearrangement joins TRBV1 to TRBJ2-1; TRBD2 is taken as the D call from the table, unchecked against the DNA. TRBV1 constitutes a pseudogene. CDR3 length equals 16 residues. This CDR3 is CTSSQGPSGRVNEQFF. The CDR3 DNA reads TGCACCAGCAGCCAAGGTCCCAGCGGGAGGGTCAATGAGCAGTTCTTC.